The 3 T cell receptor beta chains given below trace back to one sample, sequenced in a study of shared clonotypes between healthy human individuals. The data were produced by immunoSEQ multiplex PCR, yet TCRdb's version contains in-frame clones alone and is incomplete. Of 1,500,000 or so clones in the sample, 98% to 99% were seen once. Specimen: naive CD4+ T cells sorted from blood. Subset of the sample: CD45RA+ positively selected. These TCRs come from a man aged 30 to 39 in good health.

CDR3 DNA sequence: TGTGCCAGCAGTGGAATACTAGCGGGAGGGGGGAATGAGCAGTTCTTC. Its protein product is CASSGILAGGGNEQFF. This chain connects TRBV2 to TRBJ2-1; 13 nucleotides agree with TRBD2. With 4 bases clipped from V and 7 bases from J, the junction kept 7 bases outside the gene matches. CDR3 size: 16 residues. Germline assignment: CDR1 SNHLY and CDR2 FYNNEI.

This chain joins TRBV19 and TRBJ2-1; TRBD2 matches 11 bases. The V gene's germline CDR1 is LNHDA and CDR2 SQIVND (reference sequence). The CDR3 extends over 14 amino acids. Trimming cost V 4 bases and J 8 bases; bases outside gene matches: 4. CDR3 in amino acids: CASSTASGRHEQFF. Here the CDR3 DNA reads TGTGCCAGTAGTACGGCTAGCGGGAGGCATGAGCAGTTCTTC.

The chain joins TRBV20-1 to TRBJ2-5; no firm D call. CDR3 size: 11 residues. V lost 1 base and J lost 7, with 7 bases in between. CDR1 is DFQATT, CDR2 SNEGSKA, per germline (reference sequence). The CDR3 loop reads CSARAGPTQYF. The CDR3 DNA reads TGCAGTGCTAGAGCAGGTCCGACCCAGTACTTC.